What follows is one T cell receptor beta chain and its context. The antigen is not known. The data belong to a study of beta chain features in type 1 diabetes. The study, taken as a whole, reports: Fewer junction insertions and more nucleotide deletions appeared in type 1 diabetes patients. Researchers report that Type 1 diabetes patients had moderately but significantly shorter TCRB CDR3s across all four CD4+ subsets.

The isolated RNA, all of it, was reverse transcribed, so expressed TCRB transcripts were what got sequenced. The repertoire was sequenced with immunoSEQ multiplex PCR; TCRdb's copy has only in-frame clones and lacks some. The sample includes some 45,000 clones, 66% of them seen just once. Trimming left V 4 bases short and J 4 bases short, with 13 bases between. Germline V gene sequence: CDR1 ENHRY, CDR2 SYGVKD. There are 14 residues in the CDR3. This receptor was taken from a woman aged 18-29 years with type 1 diabetes. Sequenced: Tregs from blood. This rearrangement joins TRBV10-3 to TRBJ1-1; D remains unclear. CDR3: CAISAQSGGTEAFF. The CDR3 DNA reads TGTGCCATCAGTGCCCAGTCGGGTGGCACTGAAGCTTTCTTT.